A selection of T cell receptor beta chains follows, all from one sample in a study of cytomegalovirus exposure and HLA in healthy donors. Sequenced by immunoSEQ multiplex PCR; TCRdb stores in-frame clones only, minus some. This repertoire shows about 260,000 clones, more than 55% found once; its top ten account for approximately 2.3%. The material sequenced was PBMCs. Every receptor here comes from a female donor in good health and CMV-seronegative. CDR3s include the opening cysteine and the closing phenylalanine or tryptophan. A D gene is named only where the DNA matches it firmly.

cdr3_aa: CASSPLAARETQYF
d_call: -
j_call: TRBJ2-5
v_call: TRBV7-9

cdr3_aa: CASSLLIGQEAFF
d_call: -
j_call: TRBJ1-1
v_call: TRBV6-5

cdr3_aa: CASTSGTLTPSTQYF
d_call: -
j_call: TRBJ2-3
v_call: TRBV2

cdr3_aa: CATSWGTGGVENEQFF
d_call: TRBD1
j_call: TRBJ2-1
v_call: TRBV15

cdr3_aa: CASSRGTGVYEQFF
d_call: TRBD1
j_call: TRBJ2-1
v_call: TRBV25-1

cdr3_aa: CASSSTGLNNQPQHF
d_call: -
j_call: TRBJ1-5
v_call: TRBV6-1

cdr3_aa: CSSSLGAISSGNTIYF
d_call: -
j_call: TRBJ1-3
v_call: TRBV7-9

cdr3_aa: CASSFTSGTRETQYF
d_call: -
j_call: TRBJ2-5
v_call: TRBV5-1

cdr3_aa: CASSYGTGSIQETQYF
d_call: TRBD1
j_call: TRBJ2-5
v_call: TRBV6-5

cdr3_aa: CASSQSGTDTQYF
d_call: -
j_call: TRBJ2-3
v_call: TRBV7-7

cdr3_aa: CASSLLGAGTHNEQFF
d_call: -
j_call: TRBJ2-1
v_call: TRBV7-9

cdr3_aa: CASSIDFQPEPYGYTF
d_call: -
j_call: TRBJ1-2
v_call: TRBV19

cdr3_aa: CASSDIQGPNYGYTF
d_call: -
j_call: TRBJ1-2
v_call: TRBV6-1

cdr3_aa: CSVETGLNQPQHF
d_call: -
j_call: TRBJ1-5
v_call: TRBV29-1

cdr3_aa: CASRGVRGGYGYTF
d_call: -
j_call: TRBJ1-2
v_call: TRBV27

cdr3_aa: CASRRGSTDTQYF
d_call: -
j_call: TRBJ2-3
v_call: TRBV28

cdr3_aa: CASSPKPWTLNTGELFF
d_call: -
j_call: TRBJ2-2
v_call: TRBV21-1

cdr3_aa: CASSQVPEGVGNYGYTF
d_call: -
j_call: TRBJ1-2
v_call: TRBV4-2

cdr3_aa: CASSQESRWFERVYEQYF
d_call: -
j_call: TRBJ2-7
v_call: TRBV14

cdr3_aa: CASSSSNRQVIYGYTF
d_call: -
j_call: TRBJ1-2
v_call: TRBV7-9

cdr3_aa: CASSPDRGMNYGYTF
d_call: TRBD1
j_call: TRBJ1-2
v_call: TRBV5-6

cdr3_aa: CASSLERVSVGNQPQHF
d_call: -
j_call: TRBJ1-5
v_call: TRBV4-1

cdr3_aa: CASSPPTGGDTEAFF
d_call: TRBD1
j_call: TRBJ1-1
v_call: TRBV7-9

cdr3_aa: CASSGGTGGTPLTTYNEQFF
d_call: -
j_call: TRBJ2-1
v_call: TRBV27

cdr3_aa: CASREVGRNTIYF
d_call: -
j_call: TRBJ1-3
v_call: TRBV6-5

cdr3_aa: CAWSGSSEYEQYF
d_call: -
j_call: TRBJ2-7
v_call: TRBV30

cdr3_aa: CAWSVPEDRAATNEKLFF
d_call: TRBD1
j_call: TRBJ1-4
v_call: TRBV30

cdr3_aa: CASSLGGGRNLGYEQYF
d_call: -
j_call: TRBJ2-7
v_call: TRBV7-9

cdr3_aa: CASSQRRDSHSNQPQHF
d_call: TRBD1
j_call: TRBJ1-5
v_call: TRBV10-1

cdr3_aa: CASTGRQGRLASGSYEQFF
d_call: TRBD2
j_call: TRBJ2-1
v_call: TRBV28

cdr3_aa: CASSQVGTNGELFF
d_call: TRBD2
j_call: TRBJ2-2
v_call: TRBV5-4

cdr3_aa: CASSEGGRTGELFF
d_call: TRBD2
j_call: TRBJ2-2
v_call: TRBV10-1

cdr3_aa: CASSQGGIGYGYTF
d_call: -
j_call: TRBJ1-2
v_call: TRBV4-1